This paragraph covers one TCR beta chain sequence. The data were taken from a study of blood T cells in healthy people across ages. A sample-barcoded 5' primer and a J-beta primer mix were used in a second PCR of roughly 7 to 12 cycles. A single record per CDR3 protein comes from TCRdb applying MiXCR to the 5' RACE reads. This table holds hundreds of thousands of distinct CDR3 sequences, around 50% found once. This receptor was obtained from a man aged 40-55 years in good health. The sample consisted of blood.

CDR3 DNA sequence: TGTGCCAGCAGTTTCGGTACTCTCAGAAATACGCAGTATTTT. Protein sequence: CASSFGTLRNTQYF. The rearrangement links TRBV27 to TRBJ2-3; no firm D call. With 3 bases removed from V and 7 bases from J, the gap between germline ends came to 14 bases. Germline values: CDR1 MNHEY, CDR2 SMNVEV (reference sequence). The CDR3 has 14 residues.